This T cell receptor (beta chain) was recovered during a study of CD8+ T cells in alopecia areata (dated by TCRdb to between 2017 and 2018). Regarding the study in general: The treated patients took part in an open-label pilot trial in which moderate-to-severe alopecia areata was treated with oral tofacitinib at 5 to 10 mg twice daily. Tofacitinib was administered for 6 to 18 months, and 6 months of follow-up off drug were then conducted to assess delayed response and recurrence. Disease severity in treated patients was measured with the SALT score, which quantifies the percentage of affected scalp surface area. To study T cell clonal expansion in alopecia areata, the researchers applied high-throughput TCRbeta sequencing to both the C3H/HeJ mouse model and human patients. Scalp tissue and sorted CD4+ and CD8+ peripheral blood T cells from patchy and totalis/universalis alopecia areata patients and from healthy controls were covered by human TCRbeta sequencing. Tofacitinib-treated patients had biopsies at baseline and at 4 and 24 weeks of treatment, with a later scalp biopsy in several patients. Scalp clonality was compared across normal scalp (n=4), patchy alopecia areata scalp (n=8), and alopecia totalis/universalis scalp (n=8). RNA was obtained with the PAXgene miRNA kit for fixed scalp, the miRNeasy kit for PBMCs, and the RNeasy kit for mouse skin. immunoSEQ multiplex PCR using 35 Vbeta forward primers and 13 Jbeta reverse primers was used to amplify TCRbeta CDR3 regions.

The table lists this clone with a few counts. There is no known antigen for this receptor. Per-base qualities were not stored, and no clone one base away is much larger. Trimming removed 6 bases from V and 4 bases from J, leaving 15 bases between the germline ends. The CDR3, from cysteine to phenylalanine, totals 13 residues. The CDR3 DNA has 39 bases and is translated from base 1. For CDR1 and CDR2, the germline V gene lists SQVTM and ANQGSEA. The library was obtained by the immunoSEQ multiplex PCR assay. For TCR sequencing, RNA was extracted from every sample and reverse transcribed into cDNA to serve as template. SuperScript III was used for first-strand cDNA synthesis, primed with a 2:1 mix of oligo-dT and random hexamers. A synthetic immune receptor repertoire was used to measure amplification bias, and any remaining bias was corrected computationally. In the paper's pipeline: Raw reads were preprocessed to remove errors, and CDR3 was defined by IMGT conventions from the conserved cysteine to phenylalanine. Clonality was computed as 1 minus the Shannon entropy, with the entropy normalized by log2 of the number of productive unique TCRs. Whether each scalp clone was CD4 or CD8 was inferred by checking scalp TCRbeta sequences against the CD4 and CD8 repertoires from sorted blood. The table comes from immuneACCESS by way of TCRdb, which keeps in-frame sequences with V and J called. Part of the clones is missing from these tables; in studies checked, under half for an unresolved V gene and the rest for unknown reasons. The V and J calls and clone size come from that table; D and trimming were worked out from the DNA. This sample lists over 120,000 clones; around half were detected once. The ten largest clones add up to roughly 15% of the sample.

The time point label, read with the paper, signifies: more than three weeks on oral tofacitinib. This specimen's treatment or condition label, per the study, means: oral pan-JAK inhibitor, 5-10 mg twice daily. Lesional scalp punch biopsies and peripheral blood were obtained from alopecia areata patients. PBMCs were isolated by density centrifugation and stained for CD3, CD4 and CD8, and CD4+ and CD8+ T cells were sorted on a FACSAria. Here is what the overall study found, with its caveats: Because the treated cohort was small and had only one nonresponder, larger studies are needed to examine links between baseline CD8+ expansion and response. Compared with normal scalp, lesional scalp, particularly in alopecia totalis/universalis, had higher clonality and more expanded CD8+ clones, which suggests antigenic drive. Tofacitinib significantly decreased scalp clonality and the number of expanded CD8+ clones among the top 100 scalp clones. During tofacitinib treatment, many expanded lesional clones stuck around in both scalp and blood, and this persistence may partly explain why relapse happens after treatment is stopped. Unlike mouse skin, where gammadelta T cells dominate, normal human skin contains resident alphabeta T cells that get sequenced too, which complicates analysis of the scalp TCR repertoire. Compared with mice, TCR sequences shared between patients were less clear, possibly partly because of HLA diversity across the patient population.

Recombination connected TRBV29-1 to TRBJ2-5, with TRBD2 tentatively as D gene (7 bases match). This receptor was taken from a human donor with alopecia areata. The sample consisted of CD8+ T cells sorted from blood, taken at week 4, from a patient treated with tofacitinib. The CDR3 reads CSVQGGAGETQYF. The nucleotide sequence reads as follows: TGCAGCGTCCAAGGGGGGGCCGGAGAGACCCAGTACTTC.